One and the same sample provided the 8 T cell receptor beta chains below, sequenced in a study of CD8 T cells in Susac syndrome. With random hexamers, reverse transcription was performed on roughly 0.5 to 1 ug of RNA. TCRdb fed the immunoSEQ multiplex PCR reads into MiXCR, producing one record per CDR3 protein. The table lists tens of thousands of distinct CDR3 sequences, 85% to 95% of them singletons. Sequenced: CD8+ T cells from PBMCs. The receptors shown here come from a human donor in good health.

This CDR3 is CSARQAGSSSYEQYF. The CDR3 DNA reads TGCAGTGCTAGGCAGGCGGGGTCGAGCTCCTACGAGCAGTACTTC. The chain joins TRBV20-1 to TRBJ2-7; tentatively, D is TRBD2 (6 bases). This CDR3 region has 15 residues. V was trimmed by 3 bases and J by 0 bases, leaving 15 bases between them. Germline CDR1 DFQATT, CDR2 SNEGSKA (reference sequence).

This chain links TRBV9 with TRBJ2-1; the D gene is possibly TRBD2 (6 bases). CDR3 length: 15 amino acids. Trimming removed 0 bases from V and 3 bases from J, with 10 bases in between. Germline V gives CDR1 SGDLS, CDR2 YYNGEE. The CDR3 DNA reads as TGTGCCAGCAGCGTAGGCGGGGCCCACTACAATGAGCAGTTCTTC. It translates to CASSVGGAHYNEQFF.

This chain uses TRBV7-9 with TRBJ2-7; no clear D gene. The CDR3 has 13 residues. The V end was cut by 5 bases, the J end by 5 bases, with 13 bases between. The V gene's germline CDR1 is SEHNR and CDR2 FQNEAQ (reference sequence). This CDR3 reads CASSRNNADEQYF. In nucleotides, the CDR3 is TGTGCCAGCAGCCGAAACAACGCGGACGAGCAGTACTTC.

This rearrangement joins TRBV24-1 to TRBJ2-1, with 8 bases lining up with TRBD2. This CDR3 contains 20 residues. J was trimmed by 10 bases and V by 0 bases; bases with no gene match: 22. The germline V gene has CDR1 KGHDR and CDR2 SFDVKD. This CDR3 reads CATSDLQPGTSPITSPEQFF. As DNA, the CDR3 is TGTGCCACCAGTGATTTGCAACCCGGGACTAGTCCGATCACATCTCCGGAGCAGTTCTTC.

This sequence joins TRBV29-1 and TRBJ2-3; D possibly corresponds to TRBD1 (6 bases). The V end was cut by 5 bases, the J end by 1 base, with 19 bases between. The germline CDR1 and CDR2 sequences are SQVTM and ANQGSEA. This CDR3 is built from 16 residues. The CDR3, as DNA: TGCAGCGTTTTTTCCGGGACACTTGCCCGCACAGATACGCAGTATTTT. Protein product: CSVFSGTLARTDTQYF.

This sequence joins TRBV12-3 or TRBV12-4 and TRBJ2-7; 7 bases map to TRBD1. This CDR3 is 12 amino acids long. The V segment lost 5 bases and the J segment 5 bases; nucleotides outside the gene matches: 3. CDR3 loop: CASSQTGDEQYF. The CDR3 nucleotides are TGTGCCAGCAGTCAAACAGGGGACGAGCAGTACTTC.

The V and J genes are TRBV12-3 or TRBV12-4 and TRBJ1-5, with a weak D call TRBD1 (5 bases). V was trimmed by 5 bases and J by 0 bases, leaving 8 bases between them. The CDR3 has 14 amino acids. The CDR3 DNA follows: TGTGCCAGCAGTGGGACGGATAGCAATCAGCCCCAGCATTTT. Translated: CASSGTDSNQPQHF.

CDR3 region: CASSQGGNQPQHF. Written as DNA, the CDR3 is TGTGCCAGCAGCCAGGGCGGCAATCAGCCCCAGCATTTT. V gene TRBV6-5 combines with J gene TRBJ1-5; possibly TRBD1 for D (5 bases). Germline loops: CDR1 MNHEY, CDR2 SVGAGI. The CDR3 is 13 amino acids. Trimming took 6 bases from V and 2 from J, leaving 8 bases between them.